This T cell receptor (beta chain) came from a study of radiotherapy plus CTLA-4 blockade in lung cancer. V lost 2 bases and J 5 bases, leaving 6 bases between the germline ends. The CDR3 is made up of 13 amino acids. The germline CDR1 and CDR2 sequences are SNHLY and FYNNEI. Profiling relied on immunoSEQ multiplex PCR, and the TCRdb table lists in-frame clones only, not all of them. In the table there are about 120,000 clones, 90% of which are singletons. This chain links TRBV2 with TRBJ1-4; D is ambiguous. The input for sequencing was peripheral blood, taken from a patient treated with radiotherapy plus ipilimumab. The receptor comes from a human donor with non-small cell lung cancer that progressed on radiotherapy plus ipilimumab. The CDR3 region has the DNA TGTGCCAGCAGTGAATGGAGAAATGAAAAACTGTTTTTT. It translates to CASSEWRNEKLFF.